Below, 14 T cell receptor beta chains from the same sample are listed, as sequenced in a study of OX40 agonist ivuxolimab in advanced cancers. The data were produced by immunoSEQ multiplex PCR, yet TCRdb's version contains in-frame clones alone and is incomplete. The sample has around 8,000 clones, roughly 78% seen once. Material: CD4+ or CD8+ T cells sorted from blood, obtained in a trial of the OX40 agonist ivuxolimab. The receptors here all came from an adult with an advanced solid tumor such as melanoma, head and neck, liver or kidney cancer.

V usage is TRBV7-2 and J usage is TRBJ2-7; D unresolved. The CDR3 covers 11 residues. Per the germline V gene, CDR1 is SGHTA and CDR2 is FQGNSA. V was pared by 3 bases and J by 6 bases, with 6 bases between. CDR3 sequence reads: CASSFAREQYF. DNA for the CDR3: TGTGCCAGCAGCTTTGCGCGCGAGCAGTACTTC.

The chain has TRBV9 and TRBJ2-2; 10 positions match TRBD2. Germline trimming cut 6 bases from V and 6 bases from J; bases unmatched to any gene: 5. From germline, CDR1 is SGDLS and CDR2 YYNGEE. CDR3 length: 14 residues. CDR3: CASTSGGTPGELFF. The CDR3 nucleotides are TGTGCCAGCACTAGCGGGGGTACCCCCGGGGAGCTGTTTTTT.

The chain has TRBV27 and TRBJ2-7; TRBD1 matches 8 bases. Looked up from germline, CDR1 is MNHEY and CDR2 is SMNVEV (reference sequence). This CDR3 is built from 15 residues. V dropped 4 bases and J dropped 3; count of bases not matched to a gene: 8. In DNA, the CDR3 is TGTGCCAGCAGTTACTTGGGACAGGAGAACTACGAGCAGTACTTC. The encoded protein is CASSYLGQENYEQYF.

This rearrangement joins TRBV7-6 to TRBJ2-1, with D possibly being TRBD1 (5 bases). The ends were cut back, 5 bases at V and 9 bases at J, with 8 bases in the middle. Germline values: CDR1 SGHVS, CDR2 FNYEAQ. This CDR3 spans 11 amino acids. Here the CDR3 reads CASSPGAEQFF. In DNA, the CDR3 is TGTGCCAGCAGCCCTGGGGCTGAGCAGTTCTTC. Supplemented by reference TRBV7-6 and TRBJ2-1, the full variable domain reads GAGVSQSPRYKVTKRGQDVALRCDPISGHVSLYWYRQALGQGPEFLTYFNYEAQQDKSGLPNDRFSAERPEGSISTLTIQRTEQRDSAMYRCASSPGAEQFFGPGTRLTVL.

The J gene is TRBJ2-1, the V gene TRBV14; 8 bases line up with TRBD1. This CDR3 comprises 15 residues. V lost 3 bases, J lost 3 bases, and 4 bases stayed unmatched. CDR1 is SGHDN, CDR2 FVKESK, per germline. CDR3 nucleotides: TGTGCCAGCAGCCATCAGGGGGCGGTCTACAATGAGCAGTTCTTC. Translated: CASSHQGAVYNEQFF.

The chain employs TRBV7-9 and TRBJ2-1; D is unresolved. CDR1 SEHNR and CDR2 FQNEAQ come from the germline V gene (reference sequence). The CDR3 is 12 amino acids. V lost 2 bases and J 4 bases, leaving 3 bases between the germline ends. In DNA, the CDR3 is TGTGCCAGCAGCTTATCATACAATGAGCAGTTCTTC. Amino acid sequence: CASSLSYNEQFF.

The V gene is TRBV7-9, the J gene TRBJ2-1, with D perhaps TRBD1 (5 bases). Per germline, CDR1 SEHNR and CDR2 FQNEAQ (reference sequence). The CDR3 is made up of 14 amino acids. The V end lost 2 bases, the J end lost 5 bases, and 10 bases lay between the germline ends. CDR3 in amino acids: CASSLFEDNNEQFF. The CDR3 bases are TGTGCCAGCAGCTTATTTGAGGACAACAATGAGCAGTTCTTC. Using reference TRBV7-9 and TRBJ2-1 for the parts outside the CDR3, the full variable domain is DTGVSQNPRHKITKRGQNVTFRCDPISEHNRLYWYRQTLGQGPEFLTYFQNEAQLEKSRLLSDRFSAERPKGSFSTLEIQRTEQGDSAMYLCASSLFEDNNEQFFGPGTRLTVL.

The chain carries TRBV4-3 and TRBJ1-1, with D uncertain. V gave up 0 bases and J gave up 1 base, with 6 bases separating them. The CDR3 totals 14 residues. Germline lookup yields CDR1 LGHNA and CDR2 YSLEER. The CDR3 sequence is CASSQDPGNTEAFF. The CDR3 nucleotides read TGCGCCAGCAGCCAAGATCCAGGGAACACTGAAGCTTTCTTT.

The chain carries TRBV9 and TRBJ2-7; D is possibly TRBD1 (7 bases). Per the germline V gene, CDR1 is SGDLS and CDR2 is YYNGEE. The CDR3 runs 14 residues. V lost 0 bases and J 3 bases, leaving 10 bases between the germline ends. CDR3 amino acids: CASSVAGGYYEQYF. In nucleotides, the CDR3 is TGTGCCAGCAGCGTAGCAGGGGGGTACTACGAGCAGTACTTC.

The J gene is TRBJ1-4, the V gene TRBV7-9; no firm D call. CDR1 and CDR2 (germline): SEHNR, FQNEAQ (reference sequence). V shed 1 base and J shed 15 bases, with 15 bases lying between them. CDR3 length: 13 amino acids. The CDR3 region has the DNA TGTGCCAGCAGCTTAGAGGGCAGAAAAAGCTTGTTTTTT. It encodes CASSLEGRKSLFF.

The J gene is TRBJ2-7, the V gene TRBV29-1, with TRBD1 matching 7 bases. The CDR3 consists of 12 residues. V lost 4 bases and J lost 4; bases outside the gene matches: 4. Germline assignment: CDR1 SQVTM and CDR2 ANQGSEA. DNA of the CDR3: TGCAGCGTTGGGGAACAGGGGTACGAGCAGTACTTC. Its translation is CSVGEQGYEQYF.

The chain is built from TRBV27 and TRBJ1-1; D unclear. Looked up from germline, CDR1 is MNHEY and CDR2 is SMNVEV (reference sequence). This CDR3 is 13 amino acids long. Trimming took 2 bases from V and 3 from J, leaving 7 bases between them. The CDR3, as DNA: TGTGCCAGCAGTTTAGGCCAGGACACTGAAGCTTTCTTT. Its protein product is CASSLGQDTEAFF.

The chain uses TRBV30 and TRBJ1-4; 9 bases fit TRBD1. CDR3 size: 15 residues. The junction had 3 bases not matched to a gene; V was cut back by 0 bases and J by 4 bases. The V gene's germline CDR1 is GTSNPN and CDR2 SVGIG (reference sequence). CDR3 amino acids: CAWSVGTGINEKLFF. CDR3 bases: TGTGCCTGGAGTGTAGGGACAGGGATTAATGAAAAACTGTTTTTT.

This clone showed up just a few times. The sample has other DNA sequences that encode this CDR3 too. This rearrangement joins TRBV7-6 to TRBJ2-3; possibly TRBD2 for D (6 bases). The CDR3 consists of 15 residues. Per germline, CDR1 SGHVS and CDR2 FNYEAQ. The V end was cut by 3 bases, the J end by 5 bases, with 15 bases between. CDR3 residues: CASSFPEGDGDTQYF. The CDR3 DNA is TGTGCCAGCAGCTTCCCGGAGGGAGATGGAGATACGCAGTATTTT.